The 3 T cell receptor beta chains given below trace back to one sample, sequenced in a study of CD8+ T cells in alopecia areata. Researchers sorted pooled cutaneous lymph node cells on the basis of CD4, CD8alpha, NKG2D, NKG2ACE and other markers. RNA extraction was followed by reverse transcription into cDNA, which acted as the sequencing template. Using immunoSEQ multiplex PCR, the repertoire was profiled, and TCRdb retains in-frame clones only, with some absent. This sample carries 2,000 or so clones, none of them present only once. Sequenced sample: CD8+ T cells sorted from a lymph node. The receptors were sampled from a C3H/HeJ mouse with alopecia areata. The strain is characterized by the MHC haplotype H2-k.

Remarks on this clone: Genes here carry mouse names. The CDR3 goes on 4 residues after the read ends, and that part is filled in from the germline J gene. V is TRBV5 and J is TRBJ2-4; tentatively, D is TRBD1 (5 bases). Trimming took off 6 bases at V and 0 bases at J, with 10 bases between the two ends. Germline assignment: CDR1 LGHNA and CDR2 YNLKQL (reference sequence). This CDR3 has 14 residues. CDR3 DNA (partial): TGTGCCAGCAGAGACAGAACTAGTCAAAAC. This gives the protein CASRDRTSQN. Given in full, the CDR3 is CASRDRTSQNTLYF.

This clone was seen ten or more times. Mouse gene names and germline throughout. The CDR3 extends 4 residues past the end of the read, so its final part is completed from the germline J gene. The rearrangement joins TRBV1 to TRBJ2-2; D unclear. This CDR3 is 16 amino acids long. The germline CDR1 and CDR2 sequences are NSQYPW and LRSPGD (reference sequence). Trimming left V 0 bases short and J 0 bases short, with 8 bases between. Incomplete CDR3 DNA: TGCACCTGCAGTGCAGACTGGTCCGCAAACACCGGG. Translated: CTCSADWSANTG. The whole CDR3 protein is CTCSADWSANTGQLYF.

In this sample, this clone turned up a few times. Any gene name here is a mouse gene name. The CDR3 end falls 4 residues outside the read, so it is completed with the germline J gene. The chain links TRBV31 to TRBJ2-7; unclear D gene. This CDR3 has 14 residues. V was pared by 0 bases and J by 0 bases, with 9 bases between. Germline V gives CDR1 GKSSPN, CDR2 SITVG. The sequenced part of the CDR3 DNA is TGTGCCTGGAGTCTACTAGACAACTCCTAT. This gives the protein CAWSLLDNSY. The whole CDR3 protein is CAWSLLDNSYEQYF. Filled out from reference TRBV31 and TRBJ2-7, the complete variable domain reads AQTIHQWPVAEIKAVGSPLSLGCTIKGKSSPNLYWYWQATGGTLQQLFYSITVGQVESVVQLNLSASRPKDDQFILSTEKLLLSHSGFYLCAWSLLDNSYEQYFGPGTRLTVL.